This TCR beta chain was found in a study of blood T cell repertoires in COVID-19. Background on the study: The United States, Italy and Spain were the sources of the acute and convalescent COVID-19 samples.

Sequencing was performed with immunoSEQ multiplex PCR; in TCRdb, only in-frame clones are kept and a portion is missing. The profile shows approximately 140,000 clones, 79% of them singletons. This clone has only a few counts. This clonotype was sampled from a man aged 55-75 years with acute or convalescent COVID-19. The sequenced sample was peripheral blood.

The CDR3 region is CASRKGTGGPGYTF. The DNA of the CDR3 is TGTGCCAGCAGAAAAGGGACAGGGGGACCTGGCTACACCTTC. This chain links TRBV5-6 with TRBJ1-2; 11 bases are shared with TRBD1. Germline V gene data show CDR1 as SGHDT and CDR2 as YYEEEE. There are 14 residues in the CDR3. V gave up 5 bases and J gave up 7 bases; unmatched junction bases: 7.